Following are 14 T cell receptor beta chains from one sample sequenced in a study of blood T cells in healthy people across ages. For the second PCR, which ran for about 7 to 11 cycles, a sample-barcoded 5' primer and a J-beta primer mix were used. TCRdb re-called the 5' RACE reads through MiXCR, storing one row per CDR3 protein. The sample carries over 1,500,000 distinct CDR3 sequences, less than 50% recorded once. Input material: blood. The origin of the receptors is a woman aged 40 to 50 in good health.

DNA of the CDR3: TGTGCCAGCAGTCGACAGGGGGCGAACCCATCCTACGAGCAGTACTTC. Protein: CASSRQGANPSYEQYF. The chain carries TRBV12-3 or TRBV12-4 and TRBJ2-7; 10 bases align to TRBD1. The CDR3 is 16 amino acids. Trimming took 5 bases from V and 1 from J; bases not matched to a gene: 8.

This clonotype was recorded a few times. This chain uses TRBV11-2 with TRBJ2-7; no reliable D call. The CDR3 has 18 amino acids. V was trimmed by 6 bases and J by 2 bases, leaving 26 bases between them. The germline V gene encodes CDR1 SGHAT and CDR2 FQNNGV. DNA for the CDR3: TGTGCCAGCAGTCGCCAGCAGGCCTACGGAATCGTTACCTACGAGCAGTACTTC. Translating it yields CASSRQQAYGIVTYEQYF.

This clonotype turned up a few times. The chain employs TRBV7-2 and TRBJ2-5; the D gene could be TRBD1 or TRBD2 (5 bases each). The CDR3 has 14 amino acids. In germline, CDR1 is SGHTA, CDR2 FQGNSA. Trimming took off 4 bases at V and 7 bases at J, with 16 bases between the two ends. The CDR3 nucleotides are TGTGCCAGCAGCTCCGATGGGGGTGTAGGGACCCAGTACTTC. This gives the protein CASSSDGGVGTQYF.

This chain links TRBV6-5 with TRBJ2-1; 12 nucleotides line up with TRBD2. This CDR3 contains 15 residues. Germline V gene lookup returns CDR1 MNHEY and CDR2 SVGAGI. Trimming at V came to 7 bases and at J to 9 bases, leaving 10 bases not matched to a gene. The CDR3, as DNA: TGTGCCAGCACCAACGGGCTAGCGGGGGGGAGTGAGCAGTTCTTC. Its protein product is CASTNGLAGGSEQFF.

The rearrangement uses TRBV28 and TRBJ2-7, with a tentative D call TRBD1 (6 bases). Per the germline V gene, CDR1 is MDHEN and CDR2 is SYDVKM. The CDR3 spans 15 residues. V shed 2 bases and J shed 0 bases, with 11 bases lying between them. CDR3 in DNA: TGTGCCAGCAGTTTAAGGGGGAATCCCTCCTACGAGCAGTACTTC. Protein product: CASSLRGNPSYEQYF.

This clonotype showed up just a few times. The chain has TRBV15 and TRBJ2-7, with D perhaps matching TRBD1 (5 bases). The ends were cut back, 5 bases at V and 0 bases at J, with 14 bases in the middle. The CDR3 spans 15 residues. Germline assignment: CDR1 LNHNV and CDR2 YYDKDF (reference sequence). DNA of the CDR3: TGTGCCACCAGCCCTCGGACAACGAGCTCCTACGAGCAGTACTTC. The encoded protein is CATSPRTTSSYEQYF.

This clonotype was observed a handful of times. The CDR3 loop reads CASTNRDTWYQETQYF. In DNA, the CDR3 is TGTGCCAGCACCAACCGGGACACCTGGTACCAAGAGACCCAGTACTTC. This chain uses TRBV11-2 with TRBJ2-5, with a possible D match to TRBD1 (6 bases). The CDR3 spans 16 residues. Germline values: CDR1 SGHAT, CDR2 FQNNGV. The V end lost 7 bases, the J end lost 0 bases, and 18 bases lay between the germline ends.

This clonotype was found a few times. The J gene is TRBJ2-5, the V gene TRBV7-2; TRBD2 matches 10 bases. V was pared by 4 bases and J by 2 bases, with 10 bases of the junction left unmatched. CDR1 is SGHTA, CDR2 FQGNSA, per germline. The CDR3 contains 17 residues. Here the CDR3 reads CASSSELAGGPQETQYF. As DNA, the CDR3 is TGTGCCAGCAGCTCGGAATTAGCGGGGGGACCGCAAGAGACCCAGTACTTC.

The rearrangement links TRBV19 to TRBJ1-2; D possibly corresponds to TRBD1 (6 bases). The CDR3 is made up of 13 amino acids. CDR1 is LNHDA, CDR2 SQIVND, per germline (reference sequence). V dropped 7 bases and J dropped 4 bases, with 13 bases sitting between them. This chain's CDR3 is CASTGQRTYGYTF. CDR3 DNA sequence: TGTGCCAGTACCGGACAGCGGACCTATGGCTACACCTTC.

This clonotype appeared a few times. V is TRBV6-6 and J is TRBJ2-5; perhaps TRBD1 as D (5 bases). The CDR3 is 15 residues long. Germline lookup yields CDR1 MNHNY and CDR2 SVGAGI (reference sequence). The V and J ends lost 2 bases and 7 bases respectively, with 17 bases between them. CDR3 region: CASSYPETAPGTQYF. The DNA for the CDR3 is TGTGCCAGCAGTTACCCTGAGACAGCTCCAGGGACCCAGTACTTC.

The V and J genes are TRBV6-5 and TRBJ1-5; the match to TRBD1 covers 7 bases. V trimming: 10 bases; J trimming: 7 bases; junction bases outside the gene matches: 10. Germline V CDR1 and CDR2: MNHEY, SVGAGI. CDR3 length: 13 residues. DNA of the CDR3: TGTGCCACCTCAGGGGGGAGAAGCCAGCCCCAGCATTTT. This encodes CATSGGRSQPQHF.

The chain uses TRBV7-4 and TRBJ1-4, with no clear D. Germline lookup yields CDR1 SGHVT and CDR2 SQSDAQ. Deletions cut 3 bases from V and 0 bases from J, with 26 bases between. The CDR3 has 21 amino acids. The CDR3 sequence: CASSFTQKSIGSGTTNEKLFF. CDR3 DNA sequence: TGTGCCAGCAGCTTCACTCAAAAAAGCATTGGGTCGGGGACAACTAATGAAAAACTGTTTTTT.

The chain has TRBV6-1 and TRBJ1-5, with 8 bases identical to TRBD1. With V trimmed by 5 bases and J by 0 bases, 12 bases remained unmatched. Germline loops: CDR1 MNHNS, CDR2 SASEGT. The CDR3 covers 18 residues. CDR3 loop: CASSPRTGNTLSNQPQHF. Here the CDR3 DNA reads TGTGCCAGCAGTCCGAGGACAGGGAACACCCTTAGCAATCAGCCCCAGCATTTT.

This clonotype has at least ten counts. This chain links TRBV7-8 with TRBJ2-5, with TRBD1 matching 7 bases. CDR3 length: 13 residues. V was pared by 3 bases and J by 4 bases, with 2 bases of the junction left unmatched. CDR1 and CDR2 (germline): SGHVS, FQNEAQ. Here the CDR3 reads CASSLRDRETQYF. The CDR3 bases are TGTGCCAGCAGCTTGAGGGACAGAGAGACCCAGTACTTC.